This passage covers 11 T cell receptor beta chains from one sample sequenced in a study of OX40 agonist ivuxolimab in advanced cancers. The table came from immunoSEQ multiplex PCR; TCRdb's copy has only in-frame clones and leaves some out. The data contain 65,000 to 95,000 clones, approximately 88% of them singletons. This specimen was CD4+ or CD8+ T cells sorted from blood, taken in a trial of the OX40 agonist ivuxolimab. These receptors all stem from an adult with an advanced solid tumor such as melanoma, head and neck, liver or kidney cancer.

The chain carries TRBV28 and TRBJ1-2; TRBD1 matches at 7 bases. With V trimmed by 4 bases and J by 8 bases, 16 bases remained unmatched. CDR3 length: 16 residues. Germline CDR1 MDHEN, CDR2 SYDVKM. CDR3 loop: CASSSSGTAEMRGYTF. In DNA form, the CDR3 reads TGTGCCAGCAGTTCATCCGGGACAGCAGAGATGAGGGGCTACACCTTC.

The chain combines TRBV5-6 with TRBJ1-5; D not certain. This CDR3 region has 16 residues. The germline CDR1 and CDR2 sequences are SGHDT and YYEEEE. V was pared by 4 bases and J by 2 bases, with 16 bases between. This CDR3 is CASSGSRKLGNQPQHF. In nucleotides, the CDR3 is TGTGCCAGCAGCGGGTCCAGGAAGCTCGGCAATCAGCCCCAGCATTTT.

The chain joins TRBV20-1 to TRBJ1-1; no clear D. Trimming left V 5 bases short and J 1 base short, with 5 bases between. The CDR3 runs 11 residues. Per the germline V gene, CDR1 is DFQATT and CDR2 is SNEGSKA (reference sequence). CDR3 in DNA: TGCAGTGCTTTTAGGAACACTGAAGCTTTCTTT. Its protein is CSAFRNTEAFF.

The CDR3, as DNA: TGCGCCAGCAGCCTTGGGGAAGGCTCACCCCTCCACTTT. Protein: CASSLGEGSPLHF. The chain carries TRBV4-1 and TRBJ1-6; unclear D gene. The CDR3 runs 13 residues. The V gene's germline CDR1 is MGHRA and CDR2 YSYEKL. V lost 4 bases, J lost 10 bases, and 11 bases lay in between.

This clone has just one count. The chain combines TRBV7-9 with TRBJ1-1; 7 bases match TRBD1. Germline CDR1 and CDR2: SEHNR and FQNEAQ (reference sequence). The ends lost 5 bases at V and 5 bases at J; junction bases unmatched: 11. This CDR3 region has 15 residues. Written as DNA, the CDR3 is TGTGCCAGCAGCACAAGCGGACAGGCGGGGACTGAAGCTTTCTTT. Its protein product is CASSTSGQAGTEAFF. Combining the CDR3 with reference TRBV7-9 and TRBJ1-1 gives the whole variable domain DTGVSQNPRHKITKRGQNVTFRCDPISEHNRLYWYRQTLGQGPEFLTYFQNEAQLEKSRLLSDRFSAERPKGSFSTLEIQRTEQGDSAMYLCASSTSGQAGTEAFFGQGTRLTVV.

The chain has TRBV6-1 and TRBJ1-1; 9 bases map to TRBD1. The CDR3 is 15 amino acids. Germline V gene data show CDR1 as MNHNS and CDR2 as SASEGT. Trimming cost V 4 bases and J 3 bases; bases outside gene matches: 6. CDR3 region: CASSGDRGRYTEAFF. CDR3 sequence (DNA): TGTGCCAGCAGTGGAGACAGGGGGAGATACACTGAAGCTTTCTTT.

The V call is TRBV4-2, the J call TRBJ2-4; no clear D. Trimming left V 0 bases short and J 0 bases short, with 12 bases between. The CDR3 has 17 residues. CDR1 is LGHNA and CDR2 is YNFKEQ in the germline V gene. The CDR3 DNA follows: TGTGCCAGCAGCCAAGATACCTCCAAGTCAGCCAAAAACATTCAGTACTTC. Protein: CASSQDTSKSAKNIQYF.

This clone was seen once. The chain uses TRBV7-9 and TRBJ2-3; the D gene is possibly TRBD2 (7 bases). The germline V and J ends were trimmed by 3 bases and 1 base, with 11 bases remaining between them. Per the germline V gene, CDR1 is SEHNR and CDR2 is FQNEAQ (reference sequence). The CDR3 is 15 residues long. CDR3 protein: CASSLRGLGTDTQYF. The CDR3 bases are TGTGCCAGCAGCTTGCGGGGGCTCGGCACAGATACGCAGTATTTT. Looking up the rest from reference TRBV7-9 and TRBJ2-3 gives the full variable domain: DTGVSQNPRHKITKRGQNVTFRCDPISEHNRLYWYRQTLGQGPEFLTYFQNEAQLEKSRLLSDRFSAERPKGSFSTLEIQRTEQGDSAMYLCASSLRGLGTDTQYFGPGTRLTVL.

The genes are TRBV5-1 and TRBJ2-2; 12 positions agree with TRBD1. This CDR3 spans 16 amino acids. J lost 6 bases, V lost 4 bases, and 7 bases had no gene match. CDR1 and CDR2 (germline): SGHRS, YFSETQ. The CDR3 DNA reads TGCGCCAGCAGCCGAGGGACAGGGGGCTTGCCCGGGGAGCTGTTTTTT. It translates to CASSRGTGGLPGELFF.

The V gene is TRBV7-2, the J gene TRBJ2-1; D is unresolved. Germline CDR1 is SGHTA and CDR2 is FQGNSA. The CDR3 runs 16 residues. V gave up 4 bases and J gave up 0 bases, with 13 bases separating them. The CDR3 DNA reads as TGTGCCAGCAGCTCCTCTCGGGCGGTCTCCTACAATGAGCAGTTCTTC. This sequence encodes CASSSSRAVSYNEQFF.

J is TRBJ2-2 and V is TRBV7-2, with 8 bases identical to TRBD1. After removal of 5 bases from V and 3 bases from J, the junction contained 5 bases not matched to a gene. The CDR3 contains 15 residues. Germline CDR1 SGHTA, CDR2 FQGNSA. DNA of the CDR3: TGTGCCAGCAGCCTCGGACAGGGCTACACCGGGGAGCTGTTTTTT. It is translated as CASSLGQGYTGELFF.